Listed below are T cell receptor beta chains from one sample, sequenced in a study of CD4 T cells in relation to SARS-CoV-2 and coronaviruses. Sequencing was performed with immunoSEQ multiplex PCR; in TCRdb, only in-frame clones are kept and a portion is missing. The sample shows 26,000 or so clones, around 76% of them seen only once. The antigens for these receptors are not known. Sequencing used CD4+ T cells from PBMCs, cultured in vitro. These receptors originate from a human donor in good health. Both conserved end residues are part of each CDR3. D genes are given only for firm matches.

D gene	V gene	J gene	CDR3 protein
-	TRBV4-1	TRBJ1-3	CASSGLTSGNTIYF
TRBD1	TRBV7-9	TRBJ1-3	CASSRTGYAGNTIYF
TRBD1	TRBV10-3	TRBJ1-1	CAIRRDSEAFF
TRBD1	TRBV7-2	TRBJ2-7	CASSLGDGQGYEQYF
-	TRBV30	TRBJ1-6	CAWSVRGRPLHF
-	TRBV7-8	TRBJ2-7	CASSPGGRNRNPYEQYF
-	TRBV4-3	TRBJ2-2	CASSQVSGSNTGELFF
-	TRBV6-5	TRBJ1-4	CASSTGGVEKLFF
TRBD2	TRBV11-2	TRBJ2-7	CASSLSLAEGEQYF
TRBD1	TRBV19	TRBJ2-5	CASKGGSETQYF
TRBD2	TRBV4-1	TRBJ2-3	CASSTGLAGRADTQYF
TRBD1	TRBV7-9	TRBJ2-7	CASSFSMDRVYEQYF
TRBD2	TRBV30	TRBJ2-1	CAWRLAGGLNEQFF
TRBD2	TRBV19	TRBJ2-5	CASSIGGGGRQETQYF
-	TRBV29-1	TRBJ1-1	CSVESAVAFF